This section outlines one T cell receptor beta chain sequence together with its context. Its antigen is as yet unknown. Germline CDR1 reads SGHDN; CDR2 reads FVKESK. V trimming: 6 bases; J trimming: 2 bases; junction bases outside the gene matches: 8. This CDR3 has 16 residues. This sample stems from a study of cytomegalovirus exposure and HLA in healthy donors. Overall study results and limits: Analysis performed later showed TCR beta chains linked to HLA being more clonally expanded than equally common others. Common viral pathogens (according to a later analysis) appeared linked to several of the most significant clusters. An analysis that was carried out later associated 16,000 or so TCR beta sequences with HLA alleles at 0.05 false discovery rate.

Donors sampled were nominally healthy, though unrecorded immune exposures were likely. Both 60 Vbeta primers and 13 Jbeta primers went into the PCR. Sequenced by immunoSEQ multiplex PCR; TCRdb stores in-frame clones only, minus some. The sample records some 120,000 clones, under 90% being singletons. The V and J genes are TRBV14 and TRBJ2-5, with 11 positions matching TRBD2. The clonotype comes from a woman between 40 and 55 years old in good health and CMV-seronegative. The sample consisted of PBMCs. The CDR3 nucleotides read TGTGCCAGCAGTCCCCAGGGACTAGCGGAACAAGAGACCCAGTACTTC. It codes for CASSPQGLAEQETQYF.